One and the same sample provided the 12 T cell receptor beta chains below, sequenced in a study of neoadjuvant nivolumab and ipilimumab in lung cancer. This table comes from immunoSEQ multiplex PCR, and its TCRdb copy is limited to in-frame clones, with some not included. Of fewer than 7,500 clones listed, more than 80% are singletons. The sample consisted of tumor tissue, taken after neoadjuvant nivolumab, alone or with ipilimumab, at or shortly before surgery. The receptors were sampled from an adult with non-small cell lung cancer.

J is TRBJ2-7 and V is TRBV6-1; 7 nucleotides line up with TRBD1. Germline CDR1 and CDR2: MNHNS and SASEGT. The CDR3 length is 12 residues. CDR3 region: CPRTGVSYEQYF. The CDR3 DNA reads as TGTCCCCGTACAGGGGTATCCTACGAGCAGTACTTC.

The chain couples TRBV5-6 to TRBJ2-7; 12 bases match TRBD1. This CDR3 has 15 amino acids. Per germline, CDR1 SGHDT and CDR2 YYEEEE. Unmatched junction bases numbered 4, after V lost 3 bases and J lost 3 bases. The CDR3 nucleotides are TGTGCCAGCAGCTATGGGACAGGGGGCGGCTACGAGCAGTACTTC. Its translation: CASSYGTGGGYEQYF.

The J gene is TRBJ1-1, the V gene TRBV28; D perhaps matches TRBD1 (5 bases). The ends were cut back, 8 bases at V and 4 bases at J, with 17 bases in the middle. Germline V gene sequence: CDR1 MDHEN, CDR2 SYDVKM. The CDR3 sequence is 14 residues long. The CDR3 DNA is TGTGCCAGCGGATCCCTCGGGGGAATCACTGAAGCTTTCTTT. As protein: CASGSLGGITEAFF.

The V gene is TRBV5-8, the J gene TRBJ2-1; the match to TRBD2 covers 13 bases. CDR1 and CDR2 (germline): SGHTS, YDEGEE. With 0 bases clipped from V and 3 bases from J, the junction kept 12 bases outside the gene matches. This CDR3 has 20 residues. The DNA of the CDR3 is TGTGCCAGCAGCTTGGTGTCTACTAGCGGGGGGGCTGGGGTCTACAATGAGCAGTTCTTC. Its translation is CASSLVSTSGGAGVYNEQFF.

J is TRBJ2-2 and V is TRBV7-9; 8 bases align to TRBD1. The CDR3 extends over 16 amino acids. V dropped 4 bases and J dropped 7; count of bases not matched to a gene: 11. Germline V CDR1 and CDR2: SEHNR, FQNEAQ (reference sequence). This chain's CDR3 is CASSSSDRDLGGELFF. In nucleotides, the CDR3 is TGTGCCAGCAGCTCCTCGGACAGGGATCTAGGCGGGGAGCTGTTTTTT. The whole variable domain, remainder taken from reference TRBV7-9 and TRBJ2-2, is DTGVSQNPRHKITKRGQNVTFRCDPISEHNRLYWYRQTLGQGPEFLTYFQNEAQLEKSRLLSDRFSAERPKGSFSTLEIQRTEQGDSAMYLCASSSSDRDLGGELFFGEGSRLTVL.

The chain combines TRBV29-1 with TRBJ2-5; TRBD2 agrees at 13 bases. Germline-derived CDR1 and CDR2 are SQVTM and ANQGSEA. Trimming removed 4 bases from V and 5 bases from J; junction bases left unmatched: 7. This CDR3 has 15 residues. DNA for the CDR3: TGCAGCGTTGGTACTAGCGGGGGGGCGCAGGAGACCCAGTACTTC. Translated: CSVGTSGGAQETQYF.

This rearrangement joins TRBV9 to TRBJ2-7; D is unresolved. V was clipped by 4 bases and J by 5 bases, with 16 bases between them. Germline CDR1 SGDLS, CDR2 YYNGEE. This CDR3 is 14 amino acids long. In DNA form, the CDR3 reads TGTGCCAGCAGCCCGCTAGGAGTGATTGACGAGCAGTACTTC. Translation gives CASSPLGVIDEQYF.

V and J are TRBV7-9 and TRBJ1-5, with D perhaps TRBD1 (5 bases). Germline lookup yields CDR1 SEHNR and CDR2 FQNEAQ (reference sequence). V lost 3 bases and J 7 bases, leaving 13 bases between the germline ends. The CDR3 has 14 amino acids. The DNA of the CDR3 is TGTGCCAGCAGCTTGGGGGGAATCTGGCAGCCCCAGCATTTT. Translation gives CASSLGGIWQPQHF.

V gene TRBV11-3 combines with J gene TRBJ1-1; 7 bases map to TRBD1. Looked up from germline, CDR1 is SGHNT and CDR2 is YENEEA. There are 14 residues in the CDR3. Losses at the gene ends were 5 bases for V and 2 bases for J; bases not matched to a gene: 5. The CDR3 spells CASSPGQQNTEAFF. DNA of the CDR3: TGTGCCAGCAGCCCGGGACAGCAAAACACTGAAGCTTTCTTT.

The rearrangement joins TRBV27 to TRBJ1-1; 10 bases align to TRBD1. V was pared by 5 bases and J by 3 bases, with 3 bases of the junction left unmatched. Germline V gene sequence: CDR1 MNHEY, CDR2 SMNVEV (reference sequence). The CDR3 extends over 14 amino acids. CDR3 sequence reads: CASSHGQGDTEAFF. In DNA, the CDR3 is TGTGCCAGCAGTCACGGACAGGGGGACACTGAAGCTTTCTTT.

V is TRBV27 and J is TRBJ2-7; 9 bases align to TRBD1. The CDR3 is 13 amino acids. The germline V gene encodes CDR1 MNHEY and CDR2 SMNVEV (reference sequence). The junction had 2 bases not matched to a gene; V was cut back by 3 bases and J by 5 bases. CDR3 region: CASSFWTGDEQYF. For the CDR3, the DNA is TGTGCCAGCAGTTTCTGGACAGGGGACGAGCAGTACTTC.

This clone appeared once. This rearrangement joins TRBV7-3 to TRBJ2-5; TRBD2 is a possible D gene (5 bases). Germline CDR1 reads SGHTA; CDR2 reads FQGTGA. Trimming left V 5 bases short and J 6 bases short, with 19 bases between. The CDR3 totals 15 residues. As DNA, the CDR3 is TGTGCCAGCAGCCCCTTTGGACTGGGGTCGAAGACCCAGTACTTC. It is translated as CASSPFGLGSKTQYF.